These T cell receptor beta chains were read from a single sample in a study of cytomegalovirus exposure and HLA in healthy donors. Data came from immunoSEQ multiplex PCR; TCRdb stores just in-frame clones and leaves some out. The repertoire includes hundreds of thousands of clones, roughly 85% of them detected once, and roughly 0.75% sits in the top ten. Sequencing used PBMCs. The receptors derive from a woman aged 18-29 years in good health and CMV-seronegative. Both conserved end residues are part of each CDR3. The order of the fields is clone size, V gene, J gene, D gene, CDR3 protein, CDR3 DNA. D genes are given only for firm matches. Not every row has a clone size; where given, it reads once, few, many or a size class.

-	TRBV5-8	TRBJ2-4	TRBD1	CASSLVRTGPGNIQYF	TGTGCCAGCAGCCTCGTCAGGACAGGGCCGGGAAACATTCAGTACTTC
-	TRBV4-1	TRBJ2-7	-	CASSQVGVGSYEQYF	TGCGCCAGCAGCCAAGTCGGGGTAGGCTCCTACGAGCAGTACTTC
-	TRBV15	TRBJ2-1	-	CATSRGGREVVNEQFF	TGTGCCACCAGCAGGGGGGGGCGCGAGGTTGTCAATGAGCAGTTCTTC
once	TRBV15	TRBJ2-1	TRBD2	CATTTSGGLTLGNEQFF	TGTGCCACCACGACTAGCGGGGGCCTTACCTTGGGCAATGAGCAGTTCTTC
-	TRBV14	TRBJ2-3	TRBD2	CASSRRDYTDTQYF	TGTGCCAGCAGCCGCCGGGACTACACAGATACGCAGTATTTT
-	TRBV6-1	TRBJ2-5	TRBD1	CASSEGANRGQETQYF	TGTGCCAGCAGTGAAGGGGCAAACAGGGGCCAAGAGACCCAGTACTTC
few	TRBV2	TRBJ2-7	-	CASSLQRQYEQYF	TGTGCCAGCAGTCTTCAGCGCCAGTACGAGCAGTACTTC
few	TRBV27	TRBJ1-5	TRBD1	CASTSGGGQPQHF	TGTGCCAGCACCTCAGGGGGCGGTCAGCCCCAGCATTTT
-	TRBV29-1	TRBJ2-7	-	CSTGHPPYEQYF	TGCAGCACGGGACACCCTCCCTACGAGCAGTACTTC
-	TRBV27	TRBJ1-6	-	CASSSLYSPLHF	TGTGCCAGCAGTTCCCTTTATTCACCCCTCCACTTT
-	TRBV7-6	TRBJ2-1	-	CASSFGQSHNEQFF	TGTGCCAGCAGCTTTGGACAGAGCCACAATGAGCAGTTCTTC
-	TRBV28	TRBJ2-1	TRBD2	CASSSAGANSYNEQFF	TGTGCCAGCAGTTCAGCGGGGGCCAATTCCTACAATGAGCAGTTCTTC
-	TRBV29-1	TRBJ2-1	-	CSVVASPRNEQFF	TGCAGCGTTGTCGCATCTCCCAGAAATGAGCAGTTCTTC
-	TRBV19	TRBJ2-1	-	CASSRDISYNEQFF	TGTGCCAGTAGTCGGGACATCTCCTACAATGAGCAGTTCTTC
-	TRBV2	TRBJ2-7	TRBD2	CASRTGGSYEQYF	TGTGCCAGCAGGACGGGAGGCTCCTACGAGCAGTACTTC
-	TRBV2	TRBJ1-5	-	CASSERDTGRSIMGNAAQPQHF	TGTGCCAGCAGCGAAAGGGACACGGGTCGGAGCATCATGGGGAATGCGGCCCAGCCCCAGCATTTT
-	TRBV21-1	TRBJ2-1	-	CASIKRGPAYNEQFF	TGTGCCAGCATCAAGAGGGGGCCCGCCTACAATGAGCAGTTCTTC
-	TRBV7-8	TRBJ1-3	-	CASSLVASSSAGNTIYF	TGTGCCAGCAGCTTAGTGGCTTCCTCGTCCGCTGGAAACACCATATATTTT
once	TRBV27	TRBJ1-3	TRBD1	CASRTGPSGNTIYF	TGTGCCAGTAGGACAGGACCCTCTGGAAACACCATATATTTT
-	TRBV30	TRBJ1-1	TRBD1	CAWITTGGSEAFF	TGTGCCTGGATTACTACAGGGGGATCTGAAGCTTTCTTT
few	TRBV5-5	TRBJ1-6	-	CASSWEWDSPLHF	TGTGCCAGCAGCTGGGAGTGGGATTCACCCCTCCACTTT
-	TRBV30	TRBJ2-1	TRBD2	CAWRYGGSSYNEQFF	TGTGCCTGGAGGTACGGGGGGAGCTCCTACAATGAGCAGTTCTTC
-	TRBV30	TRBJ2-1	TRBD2	CAWRRGGPVDEQFF	TGTGCCTGGAGGCGGGGGGGACCCGTGGATGAGCAGTTCTTC
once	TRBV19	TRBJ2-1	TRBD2	CASSIGTSGGREQFF	TGTGCCAGTAGTATTGGGACTAGCGGGGGGCGTGAGCAGTTCTTC
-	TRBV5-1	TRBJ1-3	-	CASSRGNTYSGNTIYF	TGCGCCAGCAGCCGGGGAAATACATACTCTGGAAACACCATATATTTT
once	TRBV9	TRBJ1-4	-	CASSVATGSNEKLFF	TGTGCCAGCAGCGTAGCTACAGGGTCTAATGAAAAACTGTTTTTT
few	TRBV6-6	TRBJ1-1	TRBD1	CASSPGQGRNTEAFF	TGTGCCAGCAGCCCTGGACAGGGGCGGAACACTGAAGCTTTCTTT
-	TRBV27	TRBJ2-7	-	CASSLEGRTDEQYF	TGTGCCAGCAGTTTAGAGGGCAGGACGGACGAGCAGTACTTC
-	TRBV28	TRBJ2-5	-	CASNAPREVETQYF	TGTGCCAGCAATGCCCCCAGGGAGGTGGAGACCCAGTACTTC
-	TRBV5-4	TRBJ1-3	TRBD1	CASSYDRASGNTIYF	TGTGCCAGCAGCTACGACAGGGCCTCTGGAAACACCATATATTTT
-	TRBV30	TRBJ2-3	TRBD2	CAWSVLSGGWTDTQYF	TGTGCCTGGAGTGTCCTCAGCGGGGGCTGGACAGATACGCAGTATTTT
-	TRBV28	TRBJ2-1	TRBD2	CASSLWASGSREQFF	TGTGCCAGCAGTTTATGGGCTAGCGGGAGCAGGGAGCAGTTCTTC
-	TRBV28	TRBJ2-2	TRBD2	CASSSPAGVNTGELFF	TGTGCCAGCAGTTCCCCAGCGGGAGTGAACACCGGGGAGCTGTTTTTT
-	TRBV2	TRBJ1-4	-	CAGNRGSFEKLFF	TGTGCCGGAAATAGAGGGTCTTTTGAAAAACTGTTTTTT
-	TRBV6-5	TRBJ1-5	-	CASSYSPNQPQHF	TGTGCCAGCAGTTACTCCCCGAATCAGCCCCAGCATTTT
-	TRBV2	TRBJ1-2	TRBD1	CASRSEGGWNYGYTF	TGTGCCAGCAGATCAGAAGGGGGCTGGAACTATGGCTACACCTTC
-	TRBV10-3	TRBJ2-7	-	CAISETITYEQYF	TGTGCCATCAGTGAGACTATCACTTACGAGCAGTACTTC
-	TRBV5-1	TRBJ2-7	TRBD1	CASSDWDRATYEQYF	TGCGCCAGCAGCGATTGGGACAGGGCGACCTACGAGCAGTACTTC
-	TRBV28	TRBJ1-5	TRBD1	CASSFPGGGNQPQHF	TGTGCCAGCAGTTTCCCAGGGGGAGGAAATCAGCCCCAGCATTTT
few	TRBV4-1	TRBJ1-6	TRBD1	CASSQVGQGASPLHF	TGCGCCAGCAGCCAAGTCGGACAGGGGGCTTCACCCCTCCACTTT
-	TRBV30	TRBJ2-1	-	CAWGITDYNEQFF	TGTGCCTGGGGTATAACAGACTACAATGAGCAGTTCTTC
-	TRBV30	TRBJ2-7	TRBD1	CAWRRTGGGYEQYF	TGTGCCTGGAGAAGGACAGGGGGTGGATACGAGCAGTACTTC
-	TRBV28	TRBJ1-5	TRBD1	CASSPPGTGAREPQHF	TGTGCCAGCAGTCCGCCCGGGACAGGGGCAAGGGAGCCCCAGCATTTT
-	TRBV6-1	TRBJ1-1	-	CASSFRANTEAFF	TGTGCCAGCAGCTTCAGGGCGAACACTGAAGCTTTCTTT
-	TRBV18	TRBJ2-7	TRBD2	CASSRLAGETYEQYF	TGTGCCAGCTCGCGACTAGCGGGGGAAACCTACGAGCAGTACTTC
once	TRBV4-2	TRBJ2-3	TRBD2	CASSQDGAGVEDTQYF	TGTGCCAGCAGCCAAGACGGGGCGGGAGTCGAAGATACGCAGTATTTT
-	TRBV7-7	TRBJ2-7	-	CASSPGGNEQYF	TGTGCCAGCAGCCCAGGGGGGAACGAGCAGTACTTC
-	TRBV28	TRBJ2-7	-	CASSTWGDPYEQYF	TGTGCCAGCAGTACATGGGGGGATCCCTACGAGCAGTACTTC
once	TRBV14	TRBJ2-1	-	CASSPLSGEAYNEQFF	TGTGCCAGCAGCCCCCTTAGTGGGGAGGCTTACAATGAGCAGTTCTTC
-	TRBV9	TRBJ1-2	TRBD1	CASSNRDSRRGGYTF	TGTGCCAGCAGCAACCGGGACAGTCGAAGGGGGGGCTACACCTTC
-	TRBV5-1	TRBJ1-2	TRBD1	CASSLGGTGYYGYTF	TGCGCCAGCAGCTTGGGGGGGACAGGATACTATGGCTACACCTTC
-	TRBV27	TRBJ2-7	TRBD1	CASRGTGSYEQYF	TGTGCCAGCAGAGGGACAGGGTCCTACGAGCAGTACTTC
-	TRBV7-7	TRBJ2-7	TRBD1	CASSLGPDRAHEQYF	TGTGCCAGCAGCTTAGGCCCTGACAGGGCCCACGAGCAGTACTTC
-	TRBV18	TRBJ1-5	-	CASSWGGSNQPQHF	TGTGCCAGCTCTTGGGGGGGGAGCAATCAGCCCCAGCATTTT